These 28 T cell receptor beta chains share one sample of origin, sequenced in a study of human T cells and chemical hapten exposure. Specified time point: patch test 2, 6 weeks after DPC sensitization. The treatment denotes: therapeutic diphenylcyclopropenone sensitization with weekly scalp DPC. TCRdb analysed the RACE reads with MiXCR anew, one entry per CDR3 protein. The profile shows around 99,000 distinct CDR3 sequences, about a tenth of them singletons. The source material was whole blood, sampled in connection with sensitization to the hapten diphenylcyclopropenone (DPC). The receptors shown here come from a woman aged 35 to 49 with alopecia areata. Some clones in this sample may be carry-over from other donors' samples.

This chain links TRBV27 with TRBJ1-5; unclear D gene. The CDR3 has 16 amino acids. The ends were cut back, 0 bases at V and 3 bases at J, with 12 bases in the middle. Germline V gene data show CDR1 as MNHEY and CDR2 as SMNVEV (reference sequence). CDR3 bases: TGTGCCAGCAGTTTATCTATGGACCGCCTCAATCAGCCCCAGCATTTT. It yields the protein CASSLSMDRLNQPQHF.

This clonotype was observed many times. As DNA, the CDR3 is TGTGCCAGCAGCTTACTTATCCCGAGGGGACCTGAAGCTTTCTTT. It translates to CASSLLIPRGPEAFF. The chain combines TRBV7-2 with TRBJ1-1; possible D gene TRBD1, 5 bases. Trimming removed 2 bases from V and 6 bases from J, with 16 bases in between. CDR3 size: 15 residues. CDR1 SGHTA and CDR2 FQGNSA come from the germline V gene.

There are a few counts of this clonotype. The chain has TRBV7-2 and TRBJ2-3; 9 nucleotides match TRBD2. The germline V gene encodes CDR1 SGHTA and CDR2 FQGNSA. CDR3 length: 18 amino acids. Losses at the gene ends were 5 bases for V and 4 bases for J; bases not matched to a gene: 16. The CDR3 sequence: CASSPLSGGPRPSDTQYF. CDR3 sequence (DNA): TGTGCCAGCAGCCCTCTCAGCGGGGGGCCAAGGCCCTCAGATACGCAGTATTTT.

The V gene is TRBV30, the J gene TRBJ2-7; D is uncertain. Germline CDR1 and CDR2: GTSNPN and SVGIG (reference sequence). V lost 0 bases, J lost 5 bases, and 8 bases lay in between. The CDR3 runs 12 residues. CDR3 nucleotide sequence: TGTGCCTGGAGTGTTGGGATCCACGAGCAGTACTTC. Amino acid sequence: CAWSVGIHEQYF.

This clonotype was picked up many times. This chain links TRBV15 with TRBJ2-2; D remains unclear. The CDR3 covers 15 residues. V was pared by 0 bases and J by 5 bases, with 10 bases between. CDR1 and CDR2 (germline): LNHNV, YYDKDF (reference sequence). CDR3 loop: CATSRDKWGTGELFF. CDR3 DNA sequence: TGTGCCACCAGCAGAGATAAATGGGGAACCGGGGAGCTGTTTTTT.

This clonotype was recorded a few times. This CDR3 reads CATRGQGRSGELFF. CDR3 bases: TGTGCCACCAGAGGACAGGGGAGGTCCGGGGAGCTGTTTTTT. The chain couples TRBV19 to TRBJ2-2; 9 nucleotides align to TRBD1. The CDR3 is made up of 14 amino acids. Germline assignment: CDR1 LNHDA and CDR2 SQIVND (reference sequence). V lost 10 bases to trimming and J lost 6 bases; unmatched junction nucleotides: 9.

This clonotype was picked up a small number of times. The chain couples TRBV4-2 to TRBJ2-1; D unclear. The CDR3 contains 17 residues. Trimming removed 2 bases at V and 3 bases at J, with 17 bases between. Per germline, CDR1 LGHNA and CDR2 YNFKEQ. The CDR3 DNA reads TGTGCCAGCAGCCAAAAATTGTTCCACACGGACTACAATGAGCAGTTCTTC. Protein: CASSQKLFHTDYNEQFF.

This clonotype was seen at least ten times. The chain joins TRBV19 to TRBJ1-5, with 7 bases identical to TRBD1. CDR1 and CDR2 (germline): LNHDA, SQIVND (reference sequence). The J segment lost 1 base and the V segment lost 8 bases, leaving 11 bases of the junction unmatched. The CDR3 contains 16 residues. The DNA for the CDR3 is TGTGCCAGTCATCACGGACAGGTCATGAGCAATCAGCCCCAGCATTTT. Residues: CASHHGQVMSNQPQHF.

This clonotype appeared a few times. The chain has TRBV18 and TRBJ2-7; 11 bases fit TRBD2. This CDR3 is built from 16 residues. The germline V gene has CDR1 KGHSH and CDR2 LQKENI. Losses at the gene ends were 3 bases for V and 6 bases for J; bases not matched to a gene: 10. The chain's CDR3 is CASSPTDRLAGTEQYF. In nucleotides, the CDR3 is TGTGCCAGCTCACCGACCGACCGACTAGCGGGGACCGAGCAGTACTTC.

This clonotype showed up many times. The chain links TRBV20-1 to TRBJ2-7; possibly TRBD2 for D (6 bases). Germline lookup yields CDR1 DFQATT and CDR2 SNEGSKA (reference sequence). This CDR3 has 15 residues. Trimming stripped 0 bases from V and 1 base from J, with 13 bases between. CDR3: CSARDGRTSSYEQYF. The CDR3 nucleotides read TGCAGTGCTAGAGATGGGAGGACAAGTTCCTACGAGCAGTACTTC.

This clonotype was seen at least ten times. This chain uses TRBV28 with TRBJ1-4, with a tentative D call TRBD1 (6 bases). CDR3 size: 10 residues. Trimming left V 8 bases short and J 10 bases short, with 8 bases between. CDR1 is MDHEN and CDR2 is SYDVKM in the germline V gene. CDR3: CASGGGKLFF. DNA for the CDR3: TGTGCCAGCGGGGGCGGAAAACTGTTTTTT. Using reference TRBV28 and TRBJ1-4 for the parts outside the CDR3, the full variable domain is DVKVTQSSRYLVKRTGEKVFLECVQDMDHENMFWYRQDPGLGLRLIYFSYDVKMKEKGDIPEGYSVSREKKERFSLILESASTNQTSMYLCASGGGKLFFGSGTQLSVL.

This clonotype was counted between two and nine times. DNA for the CDR3: TGTGCCAGCAGCCTGACAGGGGAATATGGCTACACCTTC. It yields the protein CASSLTGEYGYTF. This chain uses TRBV11-2 with TRBJ1-2; 8 bases are a match to TRBD1. The CDR3 loop spans 13 amino acids. Losses at the gene ends were 5 bases for V and 5 bases for J; bases not matched to a gene: 4. Germline V gene lookup returns CDR1 SGHAT and CDR2 FQNNGV.

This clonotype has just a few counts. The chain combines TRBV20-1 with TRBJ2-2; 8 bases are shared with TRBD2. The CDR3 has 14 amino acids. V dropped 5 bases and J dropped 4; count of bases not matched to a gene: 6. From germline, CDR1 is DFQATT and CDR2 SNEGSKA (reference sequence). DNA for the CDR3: TGCAGTGCTCCTCTAGCGGGTCGCACCGGGGAGCTGTTTTTT. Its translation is CSAPLAGRTGELFF.

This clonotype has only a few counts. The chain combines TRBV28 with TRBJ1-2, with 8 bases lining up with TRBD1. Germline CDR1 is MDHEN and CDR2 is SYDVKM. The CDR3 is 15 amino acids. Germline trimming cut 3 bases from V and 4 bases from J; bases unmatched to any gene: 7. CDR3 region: CASSLSQGVSYGYTF. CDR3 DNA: TGTGCCAGCAGTTTGTCACAGGGGGTGTCCTATGGCTACACCTTC.

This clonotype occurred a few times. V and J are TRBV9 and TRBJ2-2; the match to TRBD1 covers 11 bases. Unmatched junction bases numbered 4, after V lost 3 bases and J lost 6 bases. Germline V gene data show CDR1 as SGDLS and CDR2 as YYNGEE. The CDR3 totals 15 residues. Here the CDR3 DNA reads TGTGCCAGCAGCGGGACAGGGGGCCGGGCCGGGGAGCTGTTTTTT. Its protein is CASSGTGGRAGELFF. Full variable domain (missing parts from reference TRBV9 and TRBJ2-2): DSGVTQTPKHLITATGQRVTLRCSPRSGDLSVYWYQQSLDQGLQFLIQYYNGEERAKGNILERFSAQQFPDLHSELNLSSLELGDSALYFCASSGTGGRAGELFFGEGSRLTVL.

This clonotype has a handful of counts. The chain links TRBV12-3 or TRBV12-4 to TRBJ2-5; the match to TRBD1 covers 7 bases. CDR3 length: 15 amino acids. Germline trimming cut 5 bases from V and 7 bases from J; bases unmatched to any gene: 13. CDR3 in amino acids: CASSSKTGWKGTQYF. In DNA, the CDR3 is TGTGCCAGCAGTAGCAAGACAGGGTGGAAGGGGACCCAGTACTTC.

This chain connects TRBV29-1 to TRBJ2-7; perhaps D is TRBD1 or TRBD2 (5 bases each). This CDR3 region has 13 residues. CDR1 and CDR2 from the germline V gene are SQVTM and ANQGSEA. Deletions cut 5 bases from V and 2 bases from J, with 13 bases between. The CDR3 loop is CSVKRDETYEQYF. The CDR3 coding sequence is TGCAGCGTTAAAAGGGACGAGACCTACGAGCAGTACTTC.

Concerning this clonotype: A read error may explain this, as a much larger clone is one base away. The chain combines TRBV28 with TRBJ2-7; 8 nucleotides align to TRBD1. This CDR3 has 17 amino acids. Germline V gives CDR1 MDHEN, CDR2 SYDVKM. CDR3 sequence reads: CAGSSPHPDRAFLEQYF. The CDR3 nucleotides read TGTGCCGGCAGTTCACCTCACCCGGACAGGGCGTTTCTCGAGCAGTACTTC.

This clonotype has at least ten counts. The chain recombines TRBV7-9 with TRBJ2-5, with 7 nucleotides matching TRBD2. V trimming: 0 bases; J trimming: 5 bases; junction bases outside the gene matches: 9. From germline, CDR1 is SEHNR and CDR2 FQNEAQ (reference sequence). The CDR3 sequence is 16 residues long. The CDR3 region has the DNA TGTGCCAGCAGCTTAGCGTCTGGACTAGTCCGCGAGACCCAGTACTTC. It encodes CASSLASGLVRETQYF.

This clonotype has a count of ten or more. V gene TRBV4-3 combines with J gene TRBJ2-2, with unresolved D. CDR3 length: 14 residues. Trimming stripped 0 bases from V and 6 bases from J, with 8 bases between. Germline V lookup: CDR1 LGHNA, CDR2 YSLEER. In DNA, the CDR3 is TGCGCCAGCAGCCAAGAGGCCGGGCCCGGGGAGCTGTTTTTT. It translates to CASSQEAGPGELFF.

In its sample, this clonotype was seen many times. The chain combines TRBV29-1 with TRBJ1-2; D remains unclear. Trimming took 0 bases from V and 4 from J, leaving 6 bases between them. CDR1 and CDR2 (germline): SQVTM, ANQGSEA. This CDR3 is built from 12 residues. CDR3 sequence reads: CSVEDLSYGYTF. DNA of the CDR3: TGCAGCGTTGAAGATCTGTCCTATGGCTACACCTTC. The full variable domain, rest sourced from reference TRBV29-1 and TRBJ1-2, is SAVISQKPSRDICQRGTSLTIQCQVDSQVTMMFWYRQQPGQSLTLIATANQGSEATYESGFVIDKFPISRPNLTFSTLTVSNMSPEDSSIYLCSVEDLSYGYTFGSGTRLTVV.

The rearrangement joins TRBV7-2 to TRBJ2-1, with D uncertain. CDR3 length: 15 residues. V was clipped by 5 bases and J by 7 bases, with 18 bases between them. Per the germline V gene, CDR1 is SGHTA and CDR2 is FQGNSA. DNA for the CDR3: TGTGCCAGCAGCCAGGACCACCTCGTAACAAATGAGCAGTTCTTC. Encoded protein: CASSQDHLVTNEQFF. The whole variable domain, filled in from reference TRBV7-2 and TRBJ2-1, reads GAGVSQSPSNKVTEKGKDVELRCDPISGHTALYWYRQSLGQGLEFLIYFQGNSAPDKSGLPSDRFSAERTGGSVSTLTIQRTQQEDSAVYLCASSQDHLVTNEQFFGPGTRLTVL.

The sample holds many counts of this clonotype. For the CDR3, the DNA is TGTGCCAGCAGTTCTGGACAGGGGCGGTACACTGAAGCTTTCTTT. It yields the protein CASSSGQGRYTEAFF. V and J are TRBV6-5 and TRBJ1-1; TRBD1 matches 9 bases. Looked up from germline, CDR1 is MNHEY and CDR2 is SVGAGI. The junction had 6 bases not matched to a gene; V was cut back by 4 bases and J by 3 bases. This CDR3 is built from 15 residues.

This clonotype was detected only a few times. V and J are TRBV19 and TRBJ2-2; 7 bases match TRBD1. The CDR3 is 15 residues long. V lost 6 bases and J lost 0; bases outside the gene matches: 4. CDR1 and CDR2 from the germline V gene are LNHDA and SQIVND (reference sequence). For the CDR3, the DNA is TGTGCCAGTAGGGGACAGAGATCGAACACCGGGGAGCTGTTTTTT. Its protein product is CASRGQRSNTGELFF. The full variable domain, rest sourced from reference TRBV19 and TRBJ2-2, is DGGITQSPKYLFRKEGQNVTLSCEQNLNHDAMYWYRQDPGQGLRLIYYSQIVNDFQKGDIAEGYSVSREKKESFPLTVTSAQKNPTAFYLCASRGQRSNTGELFFGEGSRLTVL.

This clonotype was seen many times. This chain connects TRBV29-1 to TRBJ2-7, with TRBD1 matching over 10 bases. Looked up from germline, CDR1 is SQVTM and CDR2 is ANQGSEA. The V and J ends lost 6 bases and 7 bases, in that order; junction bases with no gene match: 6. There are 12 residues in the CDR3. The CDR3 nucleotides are TGCAGCGTGGGACAGGGGTCGGGAGAGCAGTACTTC. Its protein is CSVGQGSGEQYF.

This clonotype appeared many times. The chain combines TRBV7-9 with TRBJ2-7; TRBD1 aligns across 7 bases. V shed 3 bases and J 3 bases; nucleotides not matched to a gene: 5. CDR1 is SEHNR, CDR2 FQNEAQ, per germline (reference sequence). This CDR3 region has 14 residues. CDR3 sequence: CASSFPGQVYEQYF. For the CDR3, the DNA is TGTGCCAGCAGCTTTCCAGGACAGGTCTACGAGCAGTACTTC.

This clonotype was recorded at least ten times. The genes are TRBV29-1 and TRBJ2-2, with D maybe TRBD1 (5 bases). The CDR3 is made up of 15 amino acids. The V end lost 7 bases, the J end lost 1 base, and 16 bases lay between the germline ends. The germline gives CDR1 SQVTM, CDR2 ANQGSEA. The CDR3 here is CSGRVSGMNTGELFF. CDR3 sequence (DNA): TGCAGCGGCCGGGTGTCAGGGATGAACACCGGGGAGCTGTTTTTT.

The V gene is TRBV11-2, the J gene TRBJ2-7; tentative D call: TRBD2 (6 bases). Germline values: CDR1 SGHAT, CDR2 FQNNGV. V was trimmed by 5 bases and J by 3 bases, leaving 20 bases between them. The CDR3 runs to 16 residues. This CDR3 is CASSPPVAAGGYEQYF. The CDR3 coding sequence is TGTGCCAGCAGCCCACCGGTGGCGGCCGGGGGCTACGAGCAGTACTTC. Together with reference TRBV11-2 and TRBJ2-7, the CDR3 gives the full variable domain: EAGVAQSPRYKIIEKRQSVAFWCNPISGHATLYWYQQILGQGPKLLIQFQNNGVVDDSQLPKDRFSAERLKGVDSTLKIQPAKLEDSAVYLCASSPPVAAGGYEQYFGPGTRLTVT.